What follows are 30 T cell receptor beta chains derived from one specimen sequenced in a study of cytomegalovirus exposure and HLA in healthy donors. The PCR used 60 Vbeta and 13 Jbeta primers. Assay used: immunoSEQ multiplex PCR; TCRdb lists only in-frame clones, some missing. Of about 230,000 clones listed, more than 75% are singletons. Sequencing was done on a sample of PBMCs. These receptors originate from a girl aged 2-10 years in good health and CMV-seronegative.

V usage is TRBV7-9 and J usage is TRBJ2-6, with TRBD1 identical over 9 bases. Germline V gives CDR1 SEHNR, CDR2 FQNEAQ (reference sequence). V trimming: 3 bases; J trimming: 0 bases; junction bases outside the gene matches: 3. This CDR3 has 17 amino acids. The CDR3 is CASSLRTGASGANVLTF. The CDR3 coding sequence is TGTGCCAGCAGCTTGAGGACAGGGGCCTCTGGGGCCAACGTCCTGACTTTC.

This clone was seen more than once but under ten times. The rearrangement links TRBV12-5 to TRBJ2-3; D is possibly TRBD1 (5 bases). The CDR3 has 16 residues. Trimming took 0 bases from V and 2 from J, leaving 12 bases between them. Looked up from germline, CDR1 is LGHNT and CDR2 is FRNRAP. The CDR3 nucleotides read TGTGCTAGTGGTTTGGTACAAGGCAGGGCCACAGATACGCAGTATTTT. Its protein product is CASGLVQGRATDTQYF.

This chain connects TRBV10-1 to TRBJ2-2; TRBD1 might be the D (6 bases). V was cut by 3 bases and J by 6 bases, with 11 bases left in between. The CDR3 extends over 14 amino acids. CDR1 is WNHNN, CDR2 SYGVQD, per germline (reference sequence). The CDR3 region is CASSDRGRAGELFF. The CDR3 DNA reads TGCGCCAGCAGTGACAGGGGACGTGCCGGGGAGCTGTTTTTT.

The chain uses TRBV7-3 and TRBJ2-1, with TRBD2 identical over 9 bases. Per germline, CDR1 SGHTA and CDR2 FQGTGA. This CDR3 is built from 15 residues. J lost 6 bases, V lost 1 base, and 4 bases had no gene match. CDR3 coding DNA: TGTGCCAGCAGCTTAAGGCGGGGGGGCTGCAATGAGCAGTTCTTC. Protein: CASSLRRGGCNEQFF.

The J gene is TRBJ1-1, the V gene TRBV19, with 7 bases lining up with TRBD1. The V gene's germline CDR1 is LNHDA and CDR2 SQIVND (reference sequence). The junction had 7 bases not matched to a gene; V was cut back by 4 bases and J by 5 bases. The CDR3 has 14 residues. CDR3 in DNA: TGTGCCAGTAGTACTGACAGGGTAGGGACTGAAGCTTTCTTT. Translating gives CASSTDRVGTEAFF. The full variable domain, with the rest looked up from reference TRBV19 and TRBJ1-1, is DGGITQSPKYLFRKEGQNVTLSCEQNLNHDAMYWYRQDPGQGLRLIYYSQIVNDFQKGDIAEGYSVSREKKESFPLTVTSAQKNPTAFYLCASSTDRVGTEAFFGQGTRLTVV.

The chain couples TRBV7-9 to TRBJ1-3, with D unclear. CDR1 is SEHNR, CDR2 FQNEAQ, per germline (reference sequence). V dropped 7 bases and J dropped 0 bases, with 13 bases sitting between them. The CDR3 runs 15 residues. This CDR3 reads CASITPRSSGNTIYF. DNA for the CDR3: TGTGCCAGCATCACGCCCAGAAGCTCTGGAAACACCATATATTTT. Full variable domain (remainder filled in from reference TRBV7-9 and TRBJ1-3): DTGVSQNPRHKITKRGQNVTFRCDPISEHNRLYWYRQTLGQGPEFLTYFQNEAQLEKSRLLSDRFSAERPKGSFSTLEIQRTEQGDSAMYLCASITPRSSGNTIYFGEGSWLTVV.

The chain couples TRBV6-1 to TRBJ2-7; D not resolved. Trimming removed 3 bases at V and 6 bases at J, with 12 bases between. Germline loops: CDR1 MNHNS, CDR2 SASEGT. This CDR3 region has 13 residues. The CDR3 nucleotides read TGTGCCAGCAGTGATAGGAGAGGCGGCGAGCAGTACTTC. This codes for CASSDRRGGEQYF.

This clone was recorded a few times. The chain has TRBV4-1 and TRBJ1-1; TRBD1 might be the D (6 bases). Trimming cost V 3 bases and J 1 base, with 12 bases left between them. From germline, CDR1 is MGHRA and CDR2 YSYEKL. The CDR3 extends over 15 amino acids. The CDR3: CASSQIGGANTEAFF. The CDR3, as DNA: TGCGCCAGCAGCCAGATTGGGGGGGCGAACACTGAAGCTTTCTTT.

The chain employs TRBV6-1 and TRBJ2-1, with 11 positions matching TRBD1. J lost 7 bases, V lost 4 bases, and 9 bases had no gene match. The CDR3 covers 16 residues. Looked up from germline, CDR1 is MNHNS and CDR2 is SASEGT. CDR3 in DNA: TGTGCCAGCAGTGCGTCCGGGACAGGGGGTCGTAATGAGCAGTTCTTC. It codes for CASSASGTGGRNEQFF.

This clone was detected once. V gene TRBV11-2 combines with J gene TRBJ1-5; D perhaps matches TRBD1 (5 bases). The CDR3 runs 13 residues. Germline values: CDR1 SGHAT, CDR2 FQNNGV. The V end was cut by 4 bases, the J end by 10 bases, with 14 bases between. The CDR3 DNA sequence: TGTGCCAGCAGCTCGGCTGGGGCCAGCCCCCAGCATTTT. Translation: CASSSAGASPQHF.

The chain joins TRBV11-2 to TRBJ1-1; D is perhaps TRBD1 (5 bases). With 4 bases removed from V and 1 base from J, the gap between germline ends came to 10 bases. Germline loops: CDR1 SGHAT, CDR2 FQNNGV. The CDR3 is 14 amino acids. Here the CDR3 DNA reads TGTGCCAGCAGCTCGACAGCTGGGAACACTGAAGCTTTCTTT. Translation: CASSSTAGNTEAFF.

The chain couples TRBV15 to TRBJ2-2, with 7 bases aligning to TRBD2. The germline V gene has CDR1 LNHNV and CDR2 YYDKDF (reference sequence). With 6 bases clipped from V and 1 base from J, the junction kept 5 bases outside the gene matches. There are 15 residues in the CDR3. CDR3 sequence reads: CATRGPSGNTGELFF. The CDR3 DNA is TGTGCCACCAGGGGACCTAGCGGGAACACCGGGGAGCTGTTTTTT.

The V call is TRBV11-3, the J call TRBJ2-2; TRBD1 aligns across 8 bases. The germline CDR1 and CDR2 sequences are SGHNT and YENEEA. The CDR3 loop spans 16 amino acids. V lost 5 bases to trimming and J lost 0 bases; unmatched junction nucleotides: 5. The CDR3 protein is CASSLRGLTNTGELFF. CDR3 in DNA: TGTGCCAGCAGCCTCAGGGGGCTGACGAACACCGGGGAGCTGTTTTTT.

The chain employs TRBV5-8 and TRBJ2-5; 9 nucleotides agree with TRBD1. The V and J ends lost 1 base and 1 base, in that order; junction bases with no gene match: 2. CDR1 SGHTS and CDR2 YDEGEE come from the germline V gene. This CDR3 has 15 residues. The CDR3 nucleotides are TGTGCCAGCAGCTTGAGGACAGGGGCCCAAGAGACCCAGTACTTC. It specifies CASSLRTGAQETQYF.

The chain has TRBV30 and TRBJ2-1; the D gene is possibly TRBD1 (6 bases). Germline assignment: CDR1 GTSNPN and CDR2 SVGIG (reference sequence). The CDR3 loop spans 13 amino acids. Between the trimmed V and J ends, which lost 0 bases and 8 bases, there was a span of 11 bases. The CDR3 protein is CAWSVQPGDEQFF. The DNA for the CDR3 is TGTGCCTGGAGTGTACAACCAGGGGATGAGCAGTTCTTC.

The chain employs TRBV6-1 and TRBJ1-2; the match to TRBD1 covers 7 bases. Losses at the gene ends were 2 bases for V and 5 bases for J; bases not matched to a gene: 8. This CDR3 has 15 residues. CDR1 is MNHNS and CDR2 is SASEGT in the germline V gene. CDR3 coding DNA: TGTGCCAGCAGTGAACCTAAGGGGGCGGGGTATGGCTACACCTTC. Protein: CASSEPKGAGYGYTF.

This rearrangement joins TRBV27 to TRBJ2-3; 9 bases match TRBD2. The ends lost 3 bases at V and 1 base at J; junction bases unmatched: 8. Germline lookup yields CDR1 MNHEY and CDR2 SMNVEV (reference sequence). The CDR3 is made up of 17 amino acids. Here the CDR3 reads CASSFWASGTGTDTQYF. In nucleotides, the CDR3 is TGTGCCAGCAGTTTTTGGGCTAGCGGGACCGGCACAGATACGCAGTATTTT.

The rearrangement joins TRBV7-3 to TRBJ2-1; 8 positions agree with TRBD2. The CDR3 spans 16 residues. Germline loops: CDR1 SGHTA, CDR2 FQGTGA. The junction had 12 bases not matched to a gene; V was cut back by 4 bases and J by 7 bases. The CDR3 sequence: CASSSRGSGGWNEQFF. In DNA form, the CDR3 reads TGTGCCAGCAGCTCCCGGGGAAGCGGGGGTTGGAATGAGCAGTTCTTC.

This chain joins TRBV30 and TRBJ2-7, with D maybe TRBD2 (5 bases). Trimming pared 0 bases from V and 3 bases from J, leaving 12 bases between. The CDR3 length is 14 residues. In germline, CDR1 is GTSNPN, CDR2 SVGIG (reference sequence). The DNA for the CDR3 is TGTGCCTGGAGTGTTTCGACGGGGAGCTACGAGCAGTACTTC. The encoded protein is CAWSVSTGSYEQYF.

This chain links TRBV5-1 with TRBJ2-1, with D possibly TRBD2 on 5 matching bases. CDR3 size: 13 residues. V was shortened by 4 bases and J by 3 bases, with 8 bases between the two germline ends. The germline gives CDR1 SGHRS, CDR2 YFSETQ. The CDR3 protein is CASSVTSYNEQFF. In nucleotides, the CDR3 is TGCGCCAGCAGCGTTACTAGCTACAATGAGCAGTTCTTC.

This clone was detected only a few times. The rearrangement links TRBV6-5 to TRBJ2-7; D might be TRBD1 (5 bases). The V gene's germline CDR1 is MNHEY and CDR2 SVGAGI. The CDR3 covers 15 residues. The ends were cut back, 7 bases at V and 5 bases at J, with 21 bases in the middle. The CDR3 reads CASKRAWGLGDEQYF. CDR3 nucleotides: TGTGCCAGCAAGCGAGCTTGGGGCCTGGGTGACGAGCAGTACTTC.

The rearrangement links TRBV5-4 to TRBJ2-3; 9 nucleotides agree with TRBD1. The CDR3 consists of 16 residues. Germline V gene data show CDR1 as SGHNT and CDR2 as YYREEE (reference sequence). V was clipped by 5 bases and J by 1 base; unmatched bases: 8. CDR3 region: CASRSTGTGRTDTQYF. DNA of the CDR3: TGTGCCAGCAGATCCACCGGGACAGGGCGCACAGATACGCAGTATTTT.

This chain connects TRBV7-8 to TRBJ2-7; the match to TRBD2 covers 12 bases. J was trimmed by 2 bases and V by 5 bases; bases with no gene match: 4. The CDR3 is made up of 15 amino acids. Per germline, CDR1 SGHVS and CDR2 FQNEAQ. CDR3 residues: CASSQRTSGTYEQYF. The CDR3 DNA reads as TGTGCCAGCAGCCAAAGGACTAGCGGGACCTACGAGCAGTACTTC.

The rearrangement joins TRBV5-1 to TRBJ2-1; 9 bases match TRBD2. Germline CDR1 and CDR2: SGHRS and YFSETQ. The CDR3 is 15 residues long. V dropped 1 base and J dropped 13; count of bases not matched to a gene: 12. DNA for the CDR3: TGCGCCAGCAGCTTGAACGGCGGTAGCGGGGGATTTCAGTTCTTC. Protein sequence: CASSLNGGSGGFQFF.

The chain uses TRBV30 and TRBJ2-7; 12 bases agree with TRBD2. Trimming at V came to 7 bases and at J to 2 bases, leaving 6 bases not matched to a gene. Looked up from germline, CDR1 is GTSNPN and CDR2 is SVGIG (reference sequence). The CDR3 length is 14 residues. The CDR3 nucleotides read TGTGCCTTTACCCTAGCGGGGGGGACCTACGAGCAGTACTTC. Its protein is CAFTLAGGTYEQYF.

The V call is TRBV19, the J call TRBJ2-2; a weak D match, TRBD2 (6 bases). Germline V lookup: CDR1 LNHDA, CDR2 SQIVND (reference sequence). V lost 6 bases and J 9 bases, leaving 11 bases between the germline ends. The CDR3 has 12 residues. CDR3 bases: TGTGCCAGTAGCCAACGGGACTGGGAGCTGTTTTTT. It encodes CASSQRDWELFF.

This clone has just one count. This chain joins TRBV6-5 and TRBJ1-2, with 7 bases fitting TRBD1. The CDR3 is made up of 13 amino acids. The V gene's germline CDR1 is MNHEY and CDR2 SVGAGI. V lost 6 bases to trimming and J lost 7 bases; unmatched junction nucleotides: 8. CDR3 loop: CASRTGLVSGYTF. The CDR3 coding sequence is TGTGCCAGCAGGACAGGGCTAGTGAGTGGCTACACCTTC.

This chain joins TRBV5-4 and TRBJ1-3; 8 bases match TRBD1. The junction had 3 bases not matched to a gene; V was cut back by 4 bases and J by 0 bases. Germline CDR1 and CDR2: SGHNT and YYREEE (reference sequence). CDR3 length: 15 amino acids. The CDR3 bases are TGTGCCAGCAGCCCCGACAGGGGCTCTGGAAACACCATATATTTT. Translated: CASSPDRGSGNTIYF.

The chain couples TRBV19 to TRBJ2-7; D may be TRBD2 (5 bases). CDR1 is LNHDA, CDR2 SQIVND, per germline (reference sequence). V was trimmed by 2 bases and J by 4 bases, leaving 9 bases between them. This CDR3 has 13 amino acids. CDR3 protein: CASSISGLYEQYF. CDR3 sequence (DNA): TGTGCCAGTAGTATAAGCGGACTTTACGAGCAGTACTTC.

This chain connects TRBV6-6 to TRBJ1-2; perhaps TRBD1 as D (5 bases). The CDR3 consists of 13 residues. The germline CDR1 and CDR2 sequences are MNHNY and SVGAGI (reference sequence). Trimming removed 7 bases at V and 5 bases at J, with 14 bases between. The CDR3 reads CASKGNTGYGYTF. CDR3 sequence (DNA): TGTGCCAGCAAAGGAAACACAGGTTATGGCTACACCTTC.